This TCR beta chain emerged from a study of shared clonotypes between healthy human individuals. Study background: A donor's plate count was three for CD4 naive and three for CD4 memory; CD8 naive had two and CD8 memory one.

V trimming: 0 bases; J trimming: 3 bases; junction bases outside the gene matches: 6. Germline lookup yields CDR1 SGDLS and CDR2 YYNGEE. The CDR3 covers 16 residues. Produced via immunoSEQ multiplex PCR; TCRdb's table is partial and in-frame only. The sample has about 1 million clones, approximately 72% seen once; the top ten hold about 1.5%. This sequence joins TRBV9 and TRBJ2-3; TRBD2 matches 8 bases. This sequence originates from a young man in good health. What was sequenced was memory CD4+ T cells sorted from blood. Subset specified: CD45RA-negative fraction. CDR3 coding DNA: TGTGCCAGCAGCGTAGGCTCTAGCGGGTCGACAGATACGCAGTATTTT. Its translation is CASSVGSSGSTDTQYF.